What follows is one T cell receptor beta chain and its context. Other DNA sequences within the sample encode an identical CDR3. The CDR3 runs 12 residues. Trimming cost V 6 bases and J 3 bases, with 12 bases left between them. Germline CDR1 is SQVTM and CDR2 is ANQGSEA. Naive CD8 isolation took CD45RO-negative cells positively selected for CCR7 and excluded terminally differentiated effector memory CD45RA+ cells. These data come from a study of shared clonotypes between healthy human individuals. Some clones are missing from TCRdb's copy, which holds only in-frame ones; the method was immunoSEQ multiplex PCR. There are about 750,000 clones in the sample; around 93% occur only once, and around 24% lies in the top ten.

The sample consisted of naive CD8+ T cells sorted from blood. The V gene is TRBV29-1, the J gene TRBJ2-7; D possibly matches TRBD1 or TRBD2 (5 bases each). This sequence was found in a man between 25 and 39 years old in good health. The chain's CDR3 is CSVEGPLYEQYF. In nucleotides, the CDR3 is TGCAGCGTCGAGGGACCACTCTACGAGCAGTACTTC.